Shown below are 5 T cell receptor beta chains from a single sample sequenced in a study of control samples from healthy donors and cancer patients. Generated by immunoSEQ multiplex PCR, the TCRdb table keeps only in-frame clones and is missing some. This table has under 85,000 clones, over 85% appearing once. The sequenced sample was PBMCs. Source of these receptors: a woman aged 40 to 49 with lung cancer.

V gene TRBV25-1 combines with J gene TRBJ1-2, with D hard to call. The V end lost 2 bases, the J end lost 4 bases, and 14 bases lay between the germline ends. Germline lookup yields CDR1 MGHDK and CDR2 SYGVNS. The CDR3 loop spans 15 amino acids. The CDR3 sequence: CASSEGETKGYGYTF. The DNA of the CDR3 is TGTGCCAGCAGTGAAGGGGAAACCAAGGGCTATGGCTACACCTTC.

The chain carries TRBV27 and TRBJ2-3, with TRBD2 matching 14 bases. Germline assignment: CDR1 MNHEY and CDR2 SMNVEV (reference sequence). The CDR3 is 19 residues long. Trimming took 1 base from V and 0 from J; bases not matched to a gene: 6. CDR3 nucleotides: TGTGCCAGCAGTTTATGGGGACTAGCGGGGGCATCTAGCACAGATACGCAGTATTTT. Protein: CASSLWGLAGASSTDTQYF.

This chain links TRBV27 with TRBJ2-1; tentatively, D is TRBD1 (5 bases). The CDR3 is made up of 14 amino acids. Germline lookup yields CDR1 MNHEY and CDR2 SMNVEV (reference sequence). V lost 4 bases to trimming and J lost 0 bases, with 7 bases between them. CDR3 DNA: TGTGCCAGCAGTTCCCAGGGCTCCTACAATGAGCAGTTCTTC. This encodes CASSSQGSYNEQFF.

In its sample, this clone was seen once. The genes are TRBV2 and TRBJ2-1; 11 nucleotides agree with TRBD2. V trimming: 9 bases; J trimming: 12 bases; junction bases outside the gene matches: 13. This CDR3 spans 14 amino acids. The germline V gene encodes CDR1 SNHLY and CDR2 FYNNEI. CDR3 region: CASLGIAGGLVQFF. The CDR3 DNA is TGTGCCAGTCTTGGAATAGCGGGGGGGCTGGTGCAGTTCTTC.

This clone was detected once. J is TRBJ1-1 and V is TRBV19; D not certain. V gave up 5 bases and J gave up 1 base, with 5 bases separating them. The germline V gene has CDR1 LNHDA and CDR2 SQIVND (reference sequence). There are 12 residues in the CDR3. CDR3 sequence: CASSSKNTEAFF. Written as DNA, the CDR3 is TGTGCCAGTAGTTCGAAGAACACTGAAGCTTTCTTT.